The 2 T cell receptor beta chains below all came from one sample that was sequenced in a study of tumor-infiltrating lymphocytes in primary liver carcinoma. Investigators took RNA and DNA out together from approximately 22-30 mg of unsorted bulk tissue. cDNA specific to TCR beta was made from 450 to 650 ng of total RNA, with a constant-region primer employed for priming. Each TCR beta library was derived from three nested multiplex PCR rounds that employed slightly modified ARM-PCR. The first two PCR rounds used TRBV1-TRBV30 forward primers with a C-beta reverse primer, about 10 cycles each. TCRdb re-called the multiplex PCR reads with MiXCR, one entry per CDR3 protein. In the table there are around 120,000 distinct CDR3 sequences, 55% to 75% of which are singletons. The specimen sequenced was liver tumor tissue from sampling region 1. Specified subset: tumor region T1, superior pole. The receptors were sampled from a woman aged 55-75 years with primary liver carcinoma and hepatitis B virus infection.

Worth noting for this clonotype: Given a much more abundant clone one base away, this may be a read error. CDR3 loop: CTSSLGLTVRETQYF. In DNA form, the CDR3 reads TGCACCAGCAGCTTGGGACTAACTGTGCGCGAGACCCAGTACTTC. The chain joins TRBV5-1 to TRBJ2-5; 7 bases line up with TRBD2. The CDR3 totals 15 residues. Germline V gene lookup returns CDR1 SGHRS and CDR2 YFSETQ.

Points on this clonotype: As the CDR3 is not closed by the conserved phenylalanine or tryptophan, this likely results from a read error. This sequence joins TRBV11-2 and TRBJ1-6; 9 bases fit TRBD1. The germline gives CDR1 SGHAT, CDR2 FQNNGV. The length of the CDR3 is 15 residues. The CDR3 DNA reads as TGTACCAGGAGCTACAGGGACAGGGAATGGTCACCCCTCCACATT. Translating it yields CTRSYRDREWSPLHI.